The 20 T cell receptor beta chains below all came from one sample that was sequenced in a study of CD8+ T cells in alopecia areata. TCR sequencing used cDNA made by reverse transcription of extracted RNA. Sequencing was performed with immunoSEQ multiplex PCR; in TCRdb, only in-frame clones are kept and a portion is missing. This sample has tens of thousands of clones, with roughly 62% found just once. Sorting separated CD25+CD127- cells from the CD4+ cells of 4 or 5 patients. The material sequenced was CD4+ Tregs sorted from blood. The receptors originated from a human donor with alopecia areata.

V and J are TRBV10-3 and TRBJ2-1; D is ambiguous. Germline loops: CDR1 ENHRY, CDR2 SYGVKD. V was shortened by 2 bases and J by 7 bases, with 3 bases between the two germline ends. This CDR3 spans 11 amino acids. CDR3 coding DNA: TGTGCCATCAGTGAGGTGAATGAGCAGTTCTTC. Translation gives CAISEVNEQFF.

The genes are TRBV7-6 and TRBJ2-3; D gene uncertain. CDR1 and CDR2 (germline): SGHVS, FNYEAQ. This CDR3 has 14 residues. V was shortened by 0 bases and J by 1 base, with 5 bases between the two germline ends. The DNA for the CDR3 is TGTGCCAGCAGCTTAGCGGGCCGCACAGATACGCAGTATTTT. Translation: CASSLAGRTDTQYF.

This clone was seen a few times. The chain has TRBV2 and TRBJ2-7; TRBD1 is a possible D gene (5 bases). From germline, CDR1 is SNHLY and CDR2 FYNNEI. Trimming took 7 bases from V and 5 from J, leaving 18 bases between them. The CDR3 covers 14 residues. The CDR3 loop reads CASIRTQVLHEQYF. In nucleotides, the CDR3 is TGTGCCAGCATCAGAACACAGGTCCTCCACGAGCAGTACTTC.

As to this clone: An end of the junction differs from the germline gene, which may be a read error. The gene calls are TRBV2 and TRBJ1-6, with D unresolved. This CDR3 is built from 11 residues. Germline CDR1 and CDR2: SNHLY and FYNNEI. The CDR3 loop is CASNTNSPLHF. CDR3 DNA: TGTGCCAGTAATACCAATTCGCCCCTCCACTTT.

The CDR3, as DNA: TGTGCCAGTAGTAAGAACTTGGGAGTTCCGGAGACCCAGTACTTC. This codes for CASSKNLGVPETQYF. The chain recombines TRBV19 with TRBJ2-5, with D perhaps matching TRBD2 (5 bases). The germline V gene encodes CDR1 LNHDA and CDR2 SQIVND (reference sequence). The CDR3 contains 15 residues. Trimming removed 4 bases at V and 5 bases at J, with 17 bases between. The variable domain in full, with the rest retrieved from reference TRBV19 and TRBJ2-5, is DGGITQSPKYLFRKEGQNVTLSCEQNLNHDAMYWYRQDPGQGLRLIYYSQIVNDFQKGDIAEGYSVSREKKESFPLTVTSAQKNPTAFYLCASSKNLGVPETQYFGPGTRLLVL.

This chain uses TRBV5-1 with TRBJ2-7; TRBD1 agrees at 8 bases. Germline V gene data show CDR1 as SGHRS and CDR2 as YFSETQ. This CDR3 has 16 residues. The ends lost 0 bases at V and 5 bases at J; junction bases unmatched: 10. The DNA of the CDR3 is TGCGCCAGCAGCTTGGAAGGTCGACAGGGGATGGACGAGCAGTACTTC. Translating gives CASSLEGRQGMDEQYF.

With regard to this clone: One end of the junction does not line up with germline, which may come from a read error. This rearrangement joins TRBV6-1 to TRBJ1-5; the match to TRBD1 covers 7 bases. The CDR3 is 14 amino acids. CDR1 MNHNS and CDR2 SASEGT come from the germline V gene. The CDR3 here is CAGRGTVDNQPQHF. CDR3 nucleotides: TGTGCCGGCAGGGGGACAGTGGACAATCAGCCCCAGCATTTT.

The sample holds a few counts of this clone. This chain uses TRBV21-1 with TRBJ1-6. TRBV21-1 is recorded as a pseudogene. The CDR3 contains 14 residues. The CDR3 sequence is CASSMDGEHSPLHF. CDR3 DNA sequence: TGTGCCAGCAGCATGGACGGAGAACATTCACCCCTCCACTTT.

The chain combines TRBV9 with TRBJ1-5, with 11 bases matching TRBD1. With V trimmed by 2 bases and J by 9 bases, 4 bases remained unmatched. The CDR3 length is 14 residues. Germline V gene lookup returns CDR1 SGDLS and CDR2 YYNGEE. CDR3 coding DNA: TGTGCCAGCAGCGTCGGACAGGGGGCTGGGCCCCAGCATTTT. Amino acids: CASSVGQGAGPQHF.

The V and J genes are TRBV6-6 and TRBJ2-5; D is possibly TRBD2 (7 bases). This CDR3 is built from 16 residues. Deletions cut 5 bases from V and 0 bases from J, with 16 bases between. The germline CDR1 and CDR2 sequences are MNHNY and SVGAGI (reference sequence). CDR3 bases: TGTGCCAGCAGTGGGGGGGACACCCTGTACCAAGAGACCCAGTACTTC. Residues: CASSGGDTLYQETQYF.

This clone was seen only a few times. The genes are TRBV29-1 and TRBJ2-1; 10 nucleotides match TRBD2. CDR1 and CDR2 (germline): SQVTM, ANQGSEA. V shed 6 bases, J shed 4 bases, and the junction held 6 bases outside the gene matches. The CDR3 loop spans 14 amino acids. DNA of the CDR3: TGCAGCGTGTTACTAGCGGGAACGTACAATGAGCAGTTCTTC. Translation gives CSVLLAGTYNEQFF.

This clone was observed a single time. The CDR3 DNA is TGTGCCAGCAGTATACAGGGCGGCTACGAGCAGTACTTC. It specifies CASSIQGGYEQYF. This rearrangement joins TRBV28 to TRBJ2-7, with D tentatively TRBD1 (6 bases). CDR1 is MDHEN and CDR2 is SYDVKM in the germline V gene. V lost 5 bases and J 3 bases, leaving 11 bases between the germline ends. This CDR3 is built from 13 residues.

The chain is built from TRBV29-1 and TRBJ2-1; no definite D call. CDR1 is SQVTM, CDR2 ANQGSEA, per germline. Trimming took 0 bases from V and 15 from J, leaving 15 bases between them. This CDR3 has 12 residues. Here the CDR3 DNA reads TGCAGCGTTGAAGATCTGGCCCCCCGGGTGTTCTTC. It translates to CSVEDLAPRVFF.

The rearrangement uses TRBV10-3 and TRBJ2-7; 9 bases match TRBD2. The J segment lost 1 base and the V segment lost 0 bases, leaving 7 bases of the junction unmatched. Germline CDR1 reads ENHRY; CDR2 reads SYGVKD. The length of the CDR3 is 17 residues. DNA of the CDR3: TGTGCCATCAGTGAGTCGCCTTTAGCGGGAGTATCCTACGAGCAGTACTTC. This codes for CAISESPLAGVSYEQYF.

The rearrangement links TRBV11-2 to TRBJ2-1; tentative D call: TRBD2 (6 bases). The CDR3 sequence is 14 residues long. With 1 base removed from V and 8 bases from J, the gap between germline ends came to 12 bases. The germline CDR1 and CDR2 sequences are SGHAT and FQNNGV. The CDR3: CASSLAGDWDEQFF. In nucleotides, the CDR3 is TGTGCCAGCAGCTTAGCTGGGGACTGGGATGAGCAGTTCTTC.

The J gene is TRBJ2-7, the V gene TRBV21-1; the table names TRBD1, a call not compared with the DNA. TRBV21-1 is a known pseudogene. The CDR3 is 18 amino acids. CDR3 nucleotide sequence: TGTGCCAGCAGCAAAGACCGGGAGGAAGACAGGGGATTCTACGAGCAGTACTTC. This encodes CASSKDREEDRGFYEQYF.

This clone showed up just a few times. The chain employs TRBV14 and TRBJ2-1, with TRBD2 matching over 10 bases. CDR1 is SGHDN and CDR2 is FVKESK in the germline V gene. This CDR3 spans 15 amino acids. V lost 4 bases and J lost 7; bases outside the gene matches: 7. CDR3: CASSRSSGSWNEQFF. DNA of the CDR3: TGTGCCAGCAGCCGATCTAGCGGGAGTTGGAATGAGCAGTTCTTC.

V gene TRBV4-1 combines with J gene TRBJ2-1; 10 positions agree with TRBD1. The V segment lost 0 bases and the J segment 7 bases; nucleotides outside the gene matches: 6. Germline CDR1 and CDR2: MGHRA and YSYEKL. This CDR3 region has 16 residues. The CDR3 DNA sequence: TGCGCCAGCAGCCAAGAACCGGGACAGGGGTGGAATGAGCAGTTCTTC. Residues: CASSQEPGQGWNEQFF.

The genes are TRBV7-2 and TRBJ2-3; 12 bases match TRBD2. Germline V gives CDR1 SGHTA, CDR2 FQGNSA. This CDR3 contains 16 residues. V lost 5 bases and J lost 4; bases outside the gene matches: 7. In nucleotides, the CDR3 is TGTGCCAGCAGCAGGACTAGCGGGATTCTTCCAGATACGCAGTATTTT. It specifies CASSRTSGILPDTQYF.

V usage is TRBV14 and J usage is TRBJ2-1; D is perhaps TRBD2 (5 bases). Germline V gene lookup returns CDR1 SGHDN and CDR2 FVKESK. CDR3 size: 13 residues. V lost 3 bases to trimming and J lost 6 bases, with 9 bases between them. CDR3 in amino acids: CASSHAAGNEQFF. The CDR3 DNA reads as TGTGCCAGCAGCCACGCTGCGGGCAATGAGCAGTTCTTC.